The clone carrying this T cell receptor (beta chain) was recorded only once. The antigen remains unidentified. Profiled with immunoSEQ multiplex PCR; TCRdb holds only in-frame clones, not every one. The table includes 23,000 or so clones, 70% to 90% detected once. The CDR3 covers 15 residues. Germline CDR1 MDHEN, CDR2 SYDVKM. Trimming removed 7 bases from V and 1 base from J; junction bases left unmatched: 4. The data were obtained in a study of T cells in localized non-small cell lung cancer. Study observations and caveats: The study detected a median about 57 of the top 100 tumor clones in adjacent lung. Uninvolved adjacent lung showed the highest T cell clonality, exceeding tumor. Multi-region tumor sequencing was not done, so intratumor heterogeneity could not be excluded.

The sequenced sample was peripheral blood, obtained before any cancer treatment. The chain uses TRBV28 and TRBJ2-6; 7 bases are a match to TRBD1. The TCR was taken from a male donor aged 60 or older with stage II squamous cell lung carcinoma. The CDR3 sequence: CASKGASSGANVLTF. DNA for the CDR3: TGTGCCAGCAAGGGGGCGTCATCTGGGGCCAACGTCCTGACTTTC. The whole variable domain, filled in from reference TRBV28 and TRBJ2-6, reads DVKVTQSSRYLVKRTGEKVFLECVQDMDHENMFWYRQDPGLGLRLIYFSYDVKMKEKGDIPEGYSVSREKKERFSLILESASTNQTSMYLCASKGASSGANVLTFGAGSRLTVL.